Each of the 26 T cell receptor beta chains below was sequenced from the same sample in a study of cytotoxic CD8 clonotypes in ibrutinib-treated CLL. Only in-frame clones appear in the TCRdb table, and some are missing; sequencing was by immunoSEQ multiplex PCR. The table shows roughly 300,000 clones, with around 69% occurring only once. Source: PBMCs, taken at disease progression, from a patient treated with ibrutinib. These receptors were obtained from a human donor with chronic lymphocytic leukemia.

Here the CDR3 reads CASSIAPGPYTGELFF. CDR3 in DNA: TGTGCCAGCAGCATAGCCCCCGGGCCGTACACCGGGGAGCTGTTTTTT. The V and J genes are TRBV28 and TRBJ2-2, with no clear D. Trimming took 6 bases from V and 3 from J, leaving 17 bases between them. The CDR3 is 16 residues long. The V gene's germline CDR1 is MDHEN and CDR2 SYDVKM.

The rearrangement uses TRBV15 and TRBJ2-1; a possible D gene is TRBD1 (6 bases). V lost 7 bases to trimming and J lost 6 bases, with 16 bases between them. This CDR3 region has 14 residues. Germline loops: CDR1 LNHNV, CDR2 YYDKDF (reference sequence). CDR3 sequence reads: CATTPGHGFNEQFF. The CDR3 bases are TGTGCCACCACCCCGGGACACGGCTTCAATGAGCAGTTCTTC. Using reference TRBV15 and TRBJ2-1 for the parts outside the CDR3, the full variable domain is DAMVIQNPRYQVTQFGKPVTLSCSQTLNHNVMYWYQQKSSQAPKLLFHYYDKDFNNEADTPDNFQSRRPNTSFCFLDIRSPGLGDTAMYLCATTPGHGFNEQFFGPGTRLTVL.

This clone occurred once. The rearrangement joins TRBV10-3 to TRBJ1-2, with D unclear. Trimming took 6 bases from V and 1 from J, leaving 9 bases between them. The germline V gene has CDR1 ENHRY and CDR2 SYGVKD. The CDR3 extends over 13 amino acids. The CDR3 bases are TGTGCCATCAGGGCAGCCCTTAACTATGGCTACACCTTC. Translation: CAIRAALNYGYTF.

The rearrangement joins TRBV4-2 to TRBJ1-2, with D possibly TRBD1 on 6 matching bases. V shed 5 bases and J shed 1 base, with 14 bases lying between them. CDR1 is LGHNA and CDR2 is YNFKEQ in the germline V gene. The length of the CDR3 is 15 residues. The DNA of the CDR3 is TGTGCCAGCAGCAGCAGGGGCCTACATAACTATGGCTACACCTTC. This encodes CASSSRGLHNYGYTF.

J is TRBJ2-1 and V is TRBV14; 7 positions agree with TRBD2. CDR3 size: 14 residues. Unmatched junction bases numbered 6, after V lost 6 bases and J lost 4 bases. Germline CDR1 is SGHDN and CDR2 is FVKESK. The CDR3, as DNA: TGTGCCAGCAGAATGAGCGGGAAATACAATGAGCAGTTCTTC. Translation: CASRMSGKYNEQFF.

The V call is TRBV7-9, the J call TRBJ1-1, with D unresolved. Germline CDR1 and CDR2: SEHNR and FQNEAQ (reference sequence). V was pared by 1 base and J by 7 bases, with 13 bases between. The CDR3 runs to 14 residues. For the CDR3, the DNA is TGTGCCAGCAGCTTAGTTCAAGGGTCCGGTGAAGCTTTCTTT. It encodes CASSLVQGSGEAFF.

The chain carries TRBV7-2 and TRBJ2-2; no clear D gene. CDR3 length: 14 residues. Germline CDR1 is SGHTA and CDR2 is FQGNSA. Trimming removed 8 bases at V and 1 base at J, with 11 bases between. CDR3 in amino acids: CASCSYLNTGELFF. The CDR3 DNA sequence: TGTGCCAGCTGTTCGTACTTGAACACCGGGGAGCTGTTTTTT.

This chain links TRBV5-1 with TRBJ1-2, with 10 bases aligning to TRBD1. The CDR3 sequence is 17 residues long. Germline values: CDR1 SGHRS, CDR2 YFSETQ. V was clipped by 0 bases and J by 2 bases; unmatched bases: 7. Written as DNA, the CDR3 is TGCGCCAGCAGCTTGGACCGACAGGGGGCGAAGAACTATGGCTACACCTTC. As protein: CASSLDRQGAKNYGYTF.

The rearrangement links TRBV6-5 to TRBJ2-7; no clear D. The V and J ends lost 2 bases and 2 bases respectively, with 16 bases between them. The CDR3 consists of 16 residues. The germline V gene has CDR1 MNHEY and CDR2 SVGAGI. The DNA for the CDR3 is TGTGCCAGCAGTTACAGGGTTATGGCATCAACCTACGAGCAGTACTTC. Translation gives CASSYRVMASTYEQYF.

V and J are TRBV9 and TRBJ2-5, with 8 bases lining up with TRBD2. CDR3 size: 15 residues. V shed 4 bases and J 5 bases; nucleotides not matched to a gene: 10. Germline CDR1 reads SGDLS; CDR2 reads YYNGEE. CDR3: CASSPRTSYGETQYF. The CDR3 DNA reads as TGTGCCAGCAGCCCTCGGACTAGCTATGGGGAGACCCAGTACTTC.

The chain joins TRBV15 to TRBJ1-6, with 8 nucleotides matching TRBD1. Losses at the gene ends were 5 bases for V and 10 bases for J; bases not matched to a gene: 7. This CDR3 spans 14 amino acids. Germline CDR1 reads LNHNV; CDR2 reads YYDKDF (reference sequence). CDR3 residues: CATSARGQGSPLHF. CDR3 coding DNA: TGTGCCACCAGCGCGCGTGGACAGGGCTCACCCCTCCACTTT.

The V gene is TRBV11-2, the J gene TRBJ2-7; D unresolved. With 2 bases removed from V and 6 bases from J, the gap between germline ends came to 8 bases. This CDR3 spans 12 amino acids. The germline CDR1 and CDR2 sequences are SGHAT and FQNNGV. The CDR3 region has the DNA TGTGCCAGCAGCTTATGGACGCTCGAGCAGTACTTC. It encodes CASSLWTLEQYF.

This sequence joins TRBV15 and TRBJ1-2, with TRBD1 identical over 7 bases. Germline assignment: CDR1 LNHNV and CDR2 YYDKDF (reference sequence). The V and J ends lost 10 bases and 8 bases, in that order; junction bases with no gene match: 7. CDR3 size: 11 residues. The CDR3 spells CARTTGEGYTF. The CDR3 coding sequence is TGTGCCAGAACAACAGGGGAAGGCTACACCTTC. The variable domain in full, with the rest retrieved from reference TRBV15 and TRBJ1-2, is DAMVIQNPRYQVTQFGKPVTLSCSQTLNHNVMYWYQQKSSQAPKLLFHYYDKDFNNEADTPDNFQSRRPNTSFCFLDIRSPGLGDTAMYLCARTTGEGYTFGSGTRLTVV.

The CDR3, as DNA: TGTGCCAGCAGTCTAACAGCGGGGGGCGGGAATGAGCAGTTCTTC. Protein sequence: CASSLTAGGGNEQFF. This chain connects TRBV6-5 to TRBJ2-1, with TRBD2 matching 9 bases. Germline V gives CDR1 MNHEY, CDR2 SVGAGI. This CDR3 has 15 residues. The V and J ends lost 5 bases and 7 bases, in that order; junction bases with no gene match: 9.

The table lists this clone with a count of one. The gene calls are TRBV13 and TRBJ2-7; possible D gene TRBD1, 8 bases. The CDR3 sequence is 14 residues long. V lost 5 bases and J lost 7, with 18 bases in between. CDR1 PRHDT and CDR2 FYEKMQ come from the germline V gene (reference sequence). The CDR3 loop is CASSADREGWEQYF. Here the CDR3 DNA reads TGTGCCAGCAGCGCGGACAGGGAGGGATGGGAGCAGTACTTC.

The chain is built from TRBV19 and TRBJ1-1; perhaps TRBD1 as D (6 bases). CDR1 is LNHDA and CDR2 is SQIVND in the germline V gene (reference sequence). V shed 2 bases and J shed 8 bases, with 15 bases lying between them. This CDR3 has 14 amino acids. DNA of the CDR3: TGTGCCAGTAGTATAATAACAGGGTGGAGCGAAGCTTTCTTT. Amino acids: CASSIITGWSEAFF.

This clone was seen a single time. V gene TRBV10-2 combines with J gene TRBJ1-2; D is unresolved. The germline gives CDR1 WSHSY, CDR2 SAAADI. Trimming left V 2 bases short and J 0 bases short, with 10 bases between. CDR3 length: 15 residues. The CDR3, as DNA: TGCGCCAGCAGTGAGGTGAGGGCAGCTAACTATGGCTACACCTTC. Translating it yields CASSEVRAANYGYTF.

J is TRBJ2-6 and V is TRBV5-4, with D perhaps being TRBD1 or TRBD2 (5 bases each). Germline V gene data show CDR1 as SGHNT and CDR2 as YYREEE (reference sequence). Trimming stripped 0 bases from V and 0 bases from J, with 10 bases between. CDR3 length: 17 residues. CDR3 nucleotide sequence: TGTGCCAGCAGCTTGGGGGGACGGGCCTCTGGGGCCAACGTCCTGACTTTC. Translation: CASSLGGRASGANVLTF.

The V gene is TRBV7-8, the J gene TRBJ2-7, with 7 nucleotides matching TRBD2. CDR1 and CDR2 (germline): SGHVS, FQNEAQ. There are 13 residues in the CDR3. The trim removed 5 bases at V and 4 bases at J, leaving 5 bases unmatched. CDR3 nucleotide sequence: TGTGCCAGCAGCCAGGGACTACAGTACGAGCAGTACTTC. This translates into CASSQGLQYEQYF.

The chain couples TRBV6-6 to TRBJ2-7; the match to TRBD2 covers 9 bases. Losses at the gene ends were 5 bases for V and 2 bases for J; bases not matched to a gene: 7. The CDR3 loop spans 15 amino acids. CDR1 is MNHNY and CDR2 is SVGAGI in the germline V gene (reference sequence). The CDR3 loop is CASSRVGGGAYEQYF. The CDR3 nucleotides read TGTGCCAGCAGTCGTGTAGGCGGGGGGGCCTACGAGCAGTACTTC.

V is TRBV27 and J is TRBJ1-5; 7 bases are a match to TRBD1. J gave up 0 bases and V 6 bases, and 11 bases lay outside the gene matches. Germline V gene lookup returns CDR1 MNHEY and CDR2 SMNVEV (reference sequence). The CDR3 spans 17 residues. CDR3 in amino acids: CASRSLQGWDSNQPQHF. DNA of the CDR3: TGTGCCAGCAGATCTCTACAGGGGTGGGATAGCAATCAGCCCCAGCATTTT.

CDR3: CASSRAGQGAVMDTQYF. The CDR3 DNA reads TGCGCCAGCAGCCGGGCGGGACAGGGGGCTGTTATGGATACGCAGTATTTT. V and J are TRBV4-3 and TRBJ2-3; TRBD1 matches 12 bases. V dropped 4 bases and J dropped 6; count of bases not matched to a gene: 11. This CDR3 is built from 17 residues. From germline, CDR1 is LGHNA and CDR2 YSLEER.

About this clone: This may arise from a read error, as a much more abundant clone is one base away. The chain uses TRBV5-1 and TRBJ2-5; D not resolved. Germline lookup yields CDR1 SGHRS and CDR2 YFSETQ. Trimming removed 4 bases at V and 0 bases at J, with 1 base between. The CDR3 runs to 11 residues. CDR3 amino acids: CASSDQETQYF. The DNA of the CDR3 is TGCGCCAGCAGCGACCAAGAGACCCAGTACTTC.

J is TRBJ2-2 and V is TRBV4-1; TRBD1 aligns across 9 bases. Germline CDR1 and CDR2: MGHRA and YSYEKL. This CDR3 has 16 residues. V shed 3 bases, J shed 5 bases, and the junction held 7 bases outside the gene matches. The CDR3 is CASSQRTGDLTGELFF. CDR3 nucleotides: TGCGCCAGCAGCCAGAGGACAGGGGATTTGACCGGGGAGCTGTTTTTT.

In nucleotides, the CDR3 is TGTGCCAGCAGTGGAGCGGGTGCCCGCCAAGAGACCCAGTACTTC. Translation: CASSGAGARQETQYF. The chain is built from TRBV9 and TRBJ2-5; a possible D gene is TRBD2 (6 bases). Looked up from germline, CDR1 is SGDLS and CDR2 is YYNGEE. The CDR3 covers 15 residues. V shed 5 bases and J shed 1 base, with 15 bases lying between them.

The genes are TRBV6-1 and TRBJ2-7; 7 nucleotides match TRBD2. V gave up 7 bases and J gave up 1 base; unmatched junction bases: 1. From germline, CDR1 is MNHNS and CDR2 SASEGT. This CDR3 contains 12 residues. The CDR3 here is CASKGLSYEQYF. The CDR3 DNA is TGTGCCAGCAAGGGACTATCCTACGAGCAGTACTTC.